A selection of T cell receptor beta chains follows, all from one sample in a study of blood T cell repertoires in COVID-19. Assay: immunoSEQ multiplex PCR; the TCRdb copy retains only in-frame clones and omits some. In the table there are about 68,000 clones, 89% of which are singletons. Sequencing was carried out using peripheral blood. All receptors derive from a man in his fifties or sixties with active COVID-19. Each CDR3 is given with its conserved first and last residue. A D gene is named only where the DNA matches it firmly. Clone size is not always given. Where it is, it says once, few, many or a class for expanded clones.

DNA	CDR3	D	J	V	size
TGTGCCAGCAGCTTGGCAGGGGCACAAGAGACCCAGTACTTC	CASSLAGAQETQYF	-	TRBJ2-5	TRBV5-6	-
TGTGCCAGCAGCCAAGTCCACAATTCCTACGAGCAGTACTTC	CASSQVHNSYEQYF	-	TRBJ2-7	TRBV14	-
TGCGCCAGCAGCCAAGAGAGGGCGGGGGGACCAGATACGCAGTATTTT	CASSQERAGGPDTQYF	TRBD2	TRBJ2-3	TRBV4-3	-
TGTGCCAGCTCACCAACTAGCGGGGTGTTGTCGGATGAGCAGTTCTTC	CASSPTSGVLSDEQFF	TRBD2	TRBJ2-1	TRBV18	-
TGTGCCAGCAGCTTAGGTCGAGCGGGGCCTGTATACAATGAGCAGTTCTTC	CASSLGRAGPVYNEQFF	TRBD2	TRBJ2-1	TRBV7-6	-
TGTGCCAGCTCACCGGAGATGAAGACTGAGCAGTTCTTC	CASSPEMKTEQFF	-	TRBJ2-1	TRBV18	-
TGTGCCACCGGACAGGGTTCAGTAGGATCCTATGGCTACACCTTC	CATGQGSVGSYGYTF	TRBD1	TRBJ1-2	TRBV28	-
TGCAGCGTGAGAGACTTCTTAGAAAAACTGTTTTTT	CSVRDFLEKLFF	-	TRBJ1-4	TRBV29-1	-
TGTGCCAGCAGCATCCTGGAGGGGGCCGATGGCTACACCTTC	CASSILEGADGYTF	TRBD1	TRBJ1-2	TRBV2	-
TGTGCCAGCAGTCGGGGACAGGGGAATTCACCCCTCCACTTT	CASSRGQGNSPLHF	TRBD1	TRBJ1-6	TRBV6-2/TRBV6-3	-
TGTGCTAGTGGGAGTTTCCTCTATGGCTACACCTTC	CASGSFLYGYTF	-	TRBJ1-2	TRBV12-5	-
TGTGCCAGCAGAGAACCAGGGGGCGGCCGGGTCGGTGGCTACACCTTC	CASREPGGGRVGGYTF	TRBD1	TRBJ1-2	TRBV6-1	-
TGTGCCAGCAGTTACTCAGGGAGTGCTAGTCAGCCCCAGCATTTT	CASSYSGSASQPQHF	-	TRBJ1-5	TRBV6-5	-
TGTGCCAGTAGTCCTAGGGGTATTTGGGGCTACACCTTC	CASSPRGIWGYTF	-	TRBJ1-2	TRBV19	-
TGCAGCGTCCAGGGACAGGGCCACTATGGCTACACCTTC	CSVQGQGHYGYTF	TRBD1	TRBJ1-2	TRBV29-1	-
TGCGCCAGCAGCTTGGGTAAAGGGGCGGACTATGGCTACACCTTC	CASSLGKGADYGYTF	-	TRBJ1-2	TRBV5-1	-
TGTGCCAGCAGTTCCCTCGGTTCAGGGACAAACACTGAAGCTTTCTTT	CASSSLGSGTNTEAFF	-	TRBJ1-1	TRBV6-5	-
TGTGCCAGCAGTGAGCGAGGGAGCCATACCTACGAGCAGTACTTC	CASSERGSHTYEQYF	-	TRBJ2-7	TRBV6-1	once
TGTGCCAGCAGCCACGCGAGGGGGCACCAGTACTTC	CASSHARGHQYF	TRBD1	TRBJ2-7	TRBV3-1/TRBV3-2	-
TGTGCTAGTGGTTTGACCACTAGTGCAGATTACAATGAGCAGTTCTTC	CASGLTTSADYNEQFF	-	TRBJ2-1	TRBV12-5	-
TGTGCCAGCAGCTTATCAGTTGCGGGGTCTTCCTACAATGAGCAGTTCTTC	CASSLSVAGSSYNEQFF	-	TRBJ2-1	TRBV7-8	-
TGTGCCAGCAGCTTATTTGGCAGGGATTACGAGCAGTACTTC	CASSLFGRDYEQYF	-	TRBJ2-7	TRBV7-9	-
TGCGCCAGCAGCAGGTGGGGGGATACGGATACGCAGTATTTT	CASSRWGDTDTQYF	-	TRBJ2-3	TRBV5-1	few
TGTGCCAGTAGTATCGCGTTGGGGCCTCAAGGCTACACCTTC	CASSIALGPQGYTF	-	TRBJ1-2	TRBV19	-
TGCAGCGTTGAAACTCGCGGGGGCCTCTACGAGCAGTACTTC	CSVETRGGLYEQYF	-	TRBJ2-7	TRBV29-1	-
TGTGCCAGCAGCCCAGGACTAGCCCATCAAGAGACCCAGTACTTC	CASSPGLAHQETQYF	TRBD2	TRBJ2-5	TRBV7-3	-
TGTGCCAGCAGCCTAACAGGGTTAGAGACCCAGTACTTC	CASSLTGLETQYF	-	TRBJ2-5	TRBV12-3/TRBV12-4	-
TGTGCCAGTAGTACCTCAGGGGAAGGGGAGCTGTTTTTT	CASSTSGEGELFF	-	TRBJ2-2	TRBV19	-
TGTGCCAGCAGTTACGGAGGGACAGGGAACACCGGGGAGCTGTTTTTT	CASSYGGTGNTGELFF	TRBD1	TRBJ2-2	TRBV6-2/TRBV6-3	-
TGTGCCAGCAGCTACGGACAGGGAGGGAACTATGGCTACACCTTC	CASSYGQGGNYGYTF	TRBD1	TRBJ1-2	TRBV2	-
TGCGCCAGCAGCCGATACCCGAGGGACCAAGAGACCCAGTACTTC	CASSRYPRDQETQYF	-	TRBJ2-5	TRBV5-1	-
TGTGCCAGCAGTTTGTCCAGGGGGCGCGAGACCCAGTACTTC	CASSLSRGRETQYF	TRBD1	TRBJ2-5	TRBV28	-
TGTGCCAGCAGCTTCCGACAGGGAAACCTTGAAGCTTTCTTT	CASSFRQGNLEAFF	TRBD1	TRBJ1-1	TRBV11-2	-
TGTGCCAGTAGTATCTACGACAGGGGCTACAATGAGCAGTTCTTC	CASSIYDRGYNEQFF	TRBD1	TRBJ2-1	TRBV19	-
TGTGCCAGCAGCCCTACAGGGGGCAATCAGCCCCAGCATTTT	CASSPTGGNQPQHF	TRBD1	TRBJ1-5	TRBV7-3	-
TGCAGCGTCCGGGACAGGGGCTGGTCAGTGGATCAGCCCCAGCATTTT	CSVRDRGWSVDQPQHF	TRBD1	TRBJ1-5	TRBV29-1	-
TGTGCCAGCAGTTACTTTGGAGGGGGCGATGGCTACACCTTC	CASSYFGGGDGYTF	TRBD1	TRBJ1-2	TRBV6-5	-
TGTGCCAGCAGCTTACAGGGAAACTCCTACGAGCAGTACTTC	CASSLQGNSYEQYF	-	TRBJ2-7	TRBV7-2	once
TGTGCCAGCAGCCCCGGGACTAGCGGGGGGTATAGCACAGATACGCAGTATTTT	CASSPGTSGGYSTDTQYF	TRBD2	TRBJ2-3	TRBV3-1/TRBV3-2	-
TGCGCCAGCGCTAATGCGGGCGGTCCCTACGAGCAGTACTTC	CASANAGGPYEQYF	-	TRBJ2-7	TRBV5-1	-
TGTGCCAGCTTCCCTACAGGGGGCGCGGCCGGTGAGCAGTTCTTC	CASFPTGGAAGEQFF	TRBD1	TRBJ2-1	TRBV6-5	-
TGTGCCAGCAGGGGGTCGGCCTCGGGCAGCACTGAAGCTTTCTTT	CASRGSASGSTEAFF	TRBD1	TRBJ1-1	TRBV19	few
TGTGCCAGCAGCTTGGCCCTAGCGGGGGCAGAGACCCAGTACTTC	CASSLALAGAETQYF	TRBD2	TRBJ2-5	TRBV5-6	-
TGTGCCAGCAGCTTACCTCTTGAGGGGGACGCGAACACCGGGGAGCTGTTTTTT	CASSLPLEGDANTGELFF	-	TRBJ2-2	TRBV7-9	once